The 31 T cell receptor beta chains below were found in one sample sequenced in a study of T cells in Graves' hyperthyroidism and ophthalmopathy. RNA transcripts provided the source from which TCR beta CDR3 regions were amplified. The HTBI primer set drove a first-round RT-PCR of the TCR CDR3. TCRdb reanalysed the multiplex PCR reads using MiXCR and keeps one entry per CDR3 protein. The sample yields about 710,000 distinct CDR3 sequences, 16% seen once. Sequencing input: blood. Receptor source: a man aged 18 to 29 with Graves' hyperthyroidism.

This clonotype has only a few counts. The V gene is TRBV6-2 or TRBV6-3, the J gene TRBJ2-7, with 7 bases identical to TRBD2. Germline V CDR1 and CDR2: MNHEY, SVGEGT. The CDR3 consists of 17 residues. V was clipped by 6 bases and J by 2 bases; unmatched bases: 16. The chain's CDR3 is CASRPPPGSGKTYEQYF. In DNA, the CDR3 is TGTGCCAGCAGACCACCCCCCGGGAGCGGGAAAACCTACGAGCAGTACTTC.

This clonotype showed up many times. This chain links TRBV20-1 with TRBJ2-1; 7 bases match TRBD2. Trimming took 6 bases from V and 5 from J; bases not matched to a gene: 13. The CDR3 is made up of 15 amino acids. From germline, CDR1 is DFQATT and CDR2 SNEGSKA (reference sequence). The DNA of the CDR3 is TGCAGTGCACCTGCCCGGACTAGAGGACACAATGAGCAGTTCTTC. This encodes CSAPARTRGHNEQFF.

V and J are TRBV29-1 and TRBJ2-2, with TRBD2 matching 12 bases. Germline assignment: CDR1 SQVTM and CDR2 ANQGSEA. The CDR3 runs 14 residues. For the CDR3, the DNA is TGCGGCGGGTGGCTAGCGGGAGGGGCCGGGGAGCTGTTTTTT. As protein: CGGWLAGGAGELFF.

The J gene is TRBJ2-3, the V gene TRBV6-1; 8 bases agree with TRBD1. Germline V gene data show CDR1 as MNHNS and CDR2 as SASEGT. The V and J ends lost 6 bases and 4 bases, in that order; junction bases with no gene match: 3. This CDR3 is 13 amino acids long. The CDR3 DNA sequence: TGTGCCAGCAGGACAGGGGTTCCAGATACGCAGTATTTT. This encodes CASRTGVPDTQYF.

To note about this clonotype: A much larger clone is a single base away; this may be a read error. The J gene is TRBJ2-1, the V gene TRBV20-1; D tentatively reads TRBD1 or TRBD2 (5 bases each). V was shortened by 3 bases and J by 7 bases, with 16 bases between the two germline ends. The CDR3 spans 14 residues. Germline loops: CDR1 DFQATT, CDR2 SNEGSKA (reference sequence). The chain's CDR3 is CSASGAVGPNEQFF. The CDR3 DNA sequence: TGCAGTGCTAGCGGGGCGGTAGGGCCTAATGAGCAGTTCTTC.

The genes are TRBV9 and TRBJ2-3; no clear D gene. The CDR3 consists of 14 residues. From germline, CDR1 is SGDLS and CDR2 YYNGEE. With 0 bases removed from V and 4 bases from J, the gap between germline ends came to 9 bases. CDR3 loop: CASSVAISADTQYF. The CDR3 DNA follows: TGTGCCAGCAGCGTAGCTATTTCGGCAGATACGCAGTATTTT.

V usage is TRBV6-1 and J usage is TRBJ1-2; tentatively, D is TRBD1 (6 bases). Germline assignment: CDR1 MNHNS and CDR2 SASEGT. Trimming pared 6 bases from V and 2 bases from J, leaving 22 bases between. The CDR3 runs 17 residues. CDR3 region: CASRTDLDSWGNYGYTF. The CDR3 nucleotides read TGTGCCAGCAGGACGGATCTGGACAGTTGGGGGAACTATGGCTACACCTTC.

The CDR3 nucleotides read TGTGCCAGCAGCCAAAGGGGGCAGGGGGACACTGAAGCTTTCTTT. Translated: CASSQRGQGDTEAFF. The chain combines TRBV3-1 with TRBJ1-1; 7 bases line up with TRBD1. Trimming at V came to 2 bases and at J to 3 bases, leaving 6 bases not matched to a gene. The CDR3 has 15 amino acids. Germline lookup yields CDR1 LGHDT and CDR2 YNNKEL (reference sequence).

This clonotype was seen ten or more times. The rearrangement links TRBV6-1 to TRBJ2-2, with 14 bases lining up with TRBD2. The CDR3 covers 18 residues. The V gene end was trimmed by 3 bases and the J gene end by 2 bases; junction bases not matched to a gene: 5. Germline V gene sequence: CDR1 MNHNS, CDR2 SASEGT. CDR3 protein: CASSEGLAGVFNTGELFF. The CDR3 coding sequence is TGTGCCAGCAGTGAGGGACTAGCGGGAGTCTTCAACACCGGGGAGCTGTTTTTT.

This clonotype showed up just a few times. This chain uses TRBV29-1 with TRBJ2-3, with D possibly matching TRBD2 (5 bases). V lost 3 bases and J 5 bases, leaving 15 bases between the germline ends. This CDR3 has 14 residues. The germline gives CDR1 SQVTM, CDR2 ANQGSEA. The CDR3 DNA is TGCAGCGTTGACTTCGAGAGGGCCGGAGATACGCAGTATTTT. Translated, it gives CSVDFERAGDTQYF.

This clonotype was seen more than once but under ten times. V and J are TRBV10-3 and TRBJ2-3; weak D call: TRBD2 (5 bases). Germline CDR1 and CDR2: ENHRY and SYGVKD. Trimming shortened V by 2 bases and J by 3 bases, and 15 bases separated the two germline ends. This CDR3 contains 16 residues. CDR3 sequence reads: CAISETSVRMTDTQYF. The CDR3 region has the DNA TGTGCCATCAGTGAGACTAGTGTAAGAATGACAGATACGCAGTATTTT.

J is TRBJ2-5 and V is TRBV7-9; tentative D call: TRBD2 (6 bases). CDR3 size: 14 residues. Per the germline V gene, CDR1 is SEHNR and CDR2 is FQNEAQ (reference sequence). Trimming cost V 5 bases and J 0 bases, with 10 bases left between them. In DNA, the CDR3 is TGTGCCAGCAGCCAGACTAGAGACCAAGAGACCCAGTACTTC. Amino acids: CASSQTRDQETQYF.

The chain uses TRBV10-2 and TRBJ2-7; TRBD2 might be the D (5 bases). The CDR3 consists of 14 residues. CDR1 and CDR2 from the germline V gene are WSHSY and SAAADI. V was clipped by 5 bases and J by 3 bases, with 14 bases between them. CDR3 in DNA: TGCGCCAGCAGTTCCGGGGTTCCAAACTACGAGCAGTACTTC. It encodes CASSSGVPNYEQYF.

This clonotype appeared many times. The gene calls are TRBV11-2 and TRBJ2-5; D is unclear. V lost 0 bases and J lost 2, with 4 bases in between. Germline lookup yields CDR1 SGHAT and CDR2 FQNNGV. This CDR3 has 13 residues. CDR3 DNA sequence: TGTGCCAGCAGCTTAGAACCTCAAGAGACCCAGTACTTC. Translation gives CASSLEPQETQYF.

J is TRBJ2-3 and V is TRBV7-2; TRBD1 aligns across 12 bases. From germline, CDR1 is SGHTA and CDR2 FQGNSA. V lost 5 bases, J lost 3 bases, and 12 bases stayed unmatched. The CDR3 runs to 18 residues. CDR3 residues: CASSPRMGTGGRTDTQYF. CDR3 nucleotide sequence: TGTGCCAGCAGCCCCAGGATGGGGACAGGGGGCAGGACAGATACGCAGTATTTT.

About this clonotype: Germline and junction disagree at one end, which may indicate a read error. The chain joins TRBV13 to TRBJ2-4, with D perhaps TRBD1 or TRBD2 (6 bases each). This CDR3 is 19 amino acids long. Germline CDR1 is PRHDT and CDR2 is FYEKMQ (reference sequence). CDR3 amino acids: CASSVGGGRGAGPKNIQYF. The CDR3 region has the DNA TGTGCCAGCAGCGTAGGGGGAGGAAGGGGGGCCGGTCCCAAAAACATTCAGTACTTC.

The chain uses TRBV15 and TRBJ2-7; 9 bases are shared with TRBD2. Germline assignment: CDR1 LNHNV and CDR2 YYDKDF (reference sequence). J lost 2 bases, V lost 5 bases, and 4 bases had no gene match. The CDR3 extends over 14 amino acids. The CDR3 DNA follows: TGTGCCACCAGCGGCGTAGCGGGAGCCTACGAGCAGTACTTC. Its translation: CATSGVAGAYEQYF.

This clonotype was seen a handful of times. The J gene is TRBJ2-1, the V gene TRBV5-6; 7 nucleotides align to TRBD1. Germline-derived CDR1 and CDR2 are SGHDT and YYEEEE. Trimming cost V 2 bases and J 1 base; bases outside gene matches: 3. The CDR3 runs 15 residues. CDR3 sequence (DNA): TGTGCCAGCAGCTTAACAGGGGAATCCTACAATGAGCAGTTCTTC. Translation gives CASSLTGESYNEQFF.

The gene calls are TRBV13 and TRBJ2-1; D possibly corresponds to TRBD2 (6 bases). The germline V and J ends were trimmed by 0 bases and 9 bases, with 15 bases remaining between them. The germline gives CDR1 PRHDT, CDR2 FYEKMQ (reference sequence). The CDR3 has 15 amino acids. CDR3 nucleotide sequence: TGTGCCAGCAGCTTAGGGCCCCTAGCGTCAAGTGAGCAGTTCTTC. It yields the protein CASSLGPLASSEQFF.

This chain's CDR3 is CASSQGQKTTNEKLFF. In DNA, the CDR3 is TGCGCCAGCAGCCAAGGCCAGAAAACAACTAATGAAAAACTGTTTTTT. The V gene is TRBV4-3, the J gene TRBJ1-4; no definite D call. Germline assignment: CDR1 LGHNA and CDR2 YSLEER. This CDR3 is 16 amino acids long. V was trimmed by 1 base and J by 0 bases, leaving 9 bases between them.

The chain combines TRBV29-1 with TRBJ2-1; 9 bases are shared with TRBD1. The CDR3 loop spans 13 amino acids. The V gene end was trimmed by 7 bases and the J gene end by 9 bases; junction bases not matched to a gene: 10. The germline CDR1 and CDR2 sequences are SQVTM and ANQGSEA. DNA of the CDR3: TGCAGCGCAGGACAGGGGAGGGTCCTTGAGCAGTTCTTC. It codes for CSAGQGRVLEQFF.

J is TRBJ2-1 and V is TRBV11-3, with 9 nucleotides matching TRBD2. The CDR3 covers 15 residues. Germline V gene lookup returns CDR1 SGHNT and CDR2 YENEEA. Trimming cost V 9 bases and J 3 bases; bases outside gene matches: 9. The CDR3 region has the DNA TGTGCCAGTAGTCATGCGGGAGGGCGCTACAATGAGCAGTTCTTC. Its translation is CASSHAGGRYNEQFF.

In this sample, this clonotype turned up many times. A read error may produce the germline difference seen at one junction end. The chain employs TRBV12-3 or TRBV12-4 and TRBJ2-7, with TRBD1 identical over 8 bases. CDR3 length: 13 residues. The CDR3 DNA follows: TGTGCCAGCAGCTTAGGGGGACAGGACGAGCAGTACTTC. It translates to CASSLGGQDEQYF.

The V gene is TRBV4-3, the J gene TRBJ1-6; D remains unclear. V lost 4 bases to trimming and J lost 8 bases, with 15 bases between them. Germline-derived CDR1 and CDR2 are LGHNA and YSLEER. The CDR3 covers 15 residues. CDR3 sequence: CASSLTQTEYSPLHF. CDR3 DNA sequence: TGCGCCAGCAGCCTGACCCAAACCGAATATTCACCCCTCCACTTT.

This clonotype has at least ten counts. The chain uses TRBV28 and TRBJ1-1, with D possibly matching TRBD1 (5 bases). The CDR3 has 15 amino acids. Trimming stripped 5 bases from V and 0 bases from J, with 13 bases between. CDR1 is MDHEN and CDR2 is SYDVKM in the germline V gene. The CDR3 nucleotides are TGTGCCAGCAGTACTCGGGGGGGTTTGAACACTGAAGCTTTCTTT. Encoded protein: CASSTRGGLNTEAFF.

This clonotype was seen ten or more times. The J gene is TRBJ2-1, the V gene TRBV28, with 9 bases fitting TRBD2. V trimming: 4 bases; J trimming: 5 bases; junction bases outside the gene matches: 9. Germline V gene lookup returns CDR1 MDHEN and CDR2 SYDVKM. CDR3 length: 16 amino acids. CDR3 region: CASSSAGGPVNNEQFF. DNA for the CDR3: TGTGCCAGCAGTTCGGCGGGAGGGCCTGTCAACAATGAGCAGTTCTTC.

This clonotype has more than one count but fewer than ten. V is TRBV7-2 and J is TRBJ1-4; D is perhaps TRBD1 (5 bases). Between the trimmed V and J ends, which lost 1 base and 3 bases, there was a span of 12 bases. The CDR3 covers 16 residues. The germline gives CDR1 SGHTA, CDR2 FQGNSA. Here the CDR3 reads CASSLEGLGANEKLFF. The CDR3 nucleotides are TGTGCCAGCAGCTTAGAGGGGCTCGGGGCTAATGAAAAACTGTTTTTT.

This clonotype came up a few times. V gene TRBV20-1 combines with J gene TRBJ1-6, with D maybe TRBD1 (6 bases). The CDR3 has 14 amino acids. CDR1 is DFQATT and CDR2 is SNEGSKA in the germline V gene (reference sequence). CDR3 coding DNA: TGCGGGAACAGGGAGCTGTCCTATAATTCACCCCTCCACTTT. Protein product: CGNRELSYNSPLHF.

This clonotype has more than one count but fewer than ten. The chain joins TRBV11-3 to TRBJ2-3; possibly TRBD2 for D (5 bases). CDR3 length equals 15 residues. Between the trimmed V and J ends, which lost 3 bases and 0 bases, there was a span of 10 bases. The germline V gene has CDR1 SGHNT and CDR2 YENEEA. The CDR3 sequence is CASSFHSASTDTQYF. In DNA, the CDR3 is TGTGCCAGCAGCTTCCATAGCGCCAGCACAGATACGCAGTATTTT.

A few counts support this clonotype. V and J are TRBV4-1 and TRBJ2-5, with D perhaps TRBD1 (6 bases). Per germline, CDR1 MGHRA and CDR2 YSYEKL. Trimming pared 3 bases from V and 3 bases from J, leaving 14 bases between. The CDR3 covers 15 residues. CDR3 in DNA: TGCGCCAGCAGCCACACGCCAGGGGCAAAAGAGACCCAGTACTTC. Residues: CASSHTPGAKETQYF.

The V gene is TRBV20-1, the J gene TRBJ1-1; D gene ambiguous. With 1 base removed from V and 4 bases from J, the gap between germline ends came to 4 bases. The CDR3 is 11 amino acids. CDR1 is DFQATT, CDR2 SNEGSKA, per germline (reference sequence). CDR3 in amino acids: CSARGITEAFF. The CDR3 DNA sequence: TGCAGTGCTAGAGGTATCACTGAAGCTTTCTTT.